This T cell receptor beta chain derives from a study of blood T cell repertoires in COVID-19. Overall study context: Sites in the United States, Italy and Spain provided acute and convalescent COVID-19 samples.

The authors' processing: By means of reference gene primer amplification, nucleated cell counts were estimated. Profiling relied on immunoSEQ multiplex PCR, and the TCRdb table lists in-frame clones only, not all of them. V and J calls plus clone size are reproduced from that table; the DNA served to infer D and trimming. The sample holds approximately 180,000 clones, about 80% seen once. This clone was seen a handful of times. This specimen includes other DNA sequences encoding the same CDR3. Sequences were obtained from peripheral blood. The sequence was obtained from a woman in her 70s with acute or convalescent COVID-19.

The CDR3 sequence: CASSLQQGGTGELFF. As DNA, the CDR3 is TGCGCCAGCAGCTTGCAGCAGGGGGGAACCGGGGAGCTGTTTTTT. This chain joins TRBV5-1 and TRBJ2-2, with D possibly TRBD1 on 7 matching bases. Germline CDR1 reads SGHRS; CDR2 reads YFSETQ. This CDR3 is built from 15 residues. V lost 1 base and J 5 bases, leaving 12 bases between the germline ends. Together with reference TRBV5-1 and TRBJ2-2, the CDR3 gives the full variable domain: KAGVTQTPRYLIKTRGQQVTLSCSPISGHRSVSWYQQTPGQGLQFLFEYFSETQRNKGNFPGRFSGRQFSNSRSEMNVSTLELGDSALYLCASSLQQGGTGELFFGEGSRLTVL.